The 8 T cell receptor beta chains below come from one sample, sequenced in a study of T-cell reconstitution after alpha-beta-depleted transplantation in children (dated by TCRdb to 2016 to 2017). Libraries were prepared through PCR. Instrument used: Illumina HiSeq 2500. TCR libraries were prepared with molecular barcoding, using unique molecular identifiers to normalize TCRbeta repertoire quantification. The public sequencing data were trimmed at Q25 with fastp and processed into clonotypes with MiXCR by TCRdb, which kept only in-frame beta chains. One record per CDR3 amino acid sequence lists the most common genes and DNA. This sample is represented by 400,000 to 450,000 distinct CDR3 sequences; around two fifths of them were singletons. 27% of the sample is in the top ten clones. Taken with the paper, the label for treatment or condition translates to: allogeneic hematopoietic cell transplantation with graft depleted of TCRalphabeta T cells and CD19 B cells.

The specimen comprised PBMCs, sampled before TCRalphabeta/CD19-depleted stem cell transplant. The receptors were sampled from a girl aged 2-10 years with aplastic anemia, due to receive a stem cell transplant.

J is TRBJ2-5 and V is TRBV28; weak D call: TRBD2 (7 bases). CDR3 size: 14 residues. Trimming stripped 7 bases from V and 4 bases from J, with 16 bases between. Germline CDR1 MDHEN, CDR2 SYDVKM. CDR3 nucleotide sequence: TGTGCCAGCAATGACGGGGGGCCACGAGAGACCCAGTACTTC. This encodes CASNDGGPRETQYF.

This clonotype was recorded a few times. The V gene is TRBV7-9, the J gene TRBJ1-2; 7 nucleotides line up with TRBD1. This CDR3 region has 15 residues. With V trimmed by 4 bases and J by 6 bases, 11 bases remained unmatched. Germline CDR1 SEHNR, CDR2 FQNEAQ (reference sequence). CDR3 nucleotide sequence: TGTGCCAGCAGCTCGACGAGGGACAGCCTCCATGGCTACACCTTC. This sequence encodes CASSSTRDSLHGYTF.

This clonotype was counted a single time. The genes are TRBV29-1 and TRBJ2-5; the D gene could be TRBD1 or TRBD2 (5 bases each). CDR3 size: 15 residues. Per the germline V gene, CDR1 is SQVTM and CDR2 is ANQGSEA. V was clipped by 3 bases and J by 4 bases, with 18 bases between them. The CDR3 coding sequence is TGCAGCGTTGAGTTCGGGGAAGTGGGGCCAGAGACCCAGTACTTC. Encoded protein: CSVEFGEVGPETQYF.

This chain joins TRBV4-2 and TRBJ2-1; 8 bases fit TRBD2. V trimming: 3 bases; J trimming: 4 bases; junction bases outside the gene matches: 8. CDR1 is LGHNA, CDR2 YNFKEQ, per germline. This CDR3 spans 16 amino acids. CDR3 sequence (DNA): TGTGCCAGCAGCCAGAGCACAGCGGGAGCATACAATGAGCAGTTCTTC. As protein: CASSQSTAGAYNEQFF.

V usage is TRBV5-1 and J usage is TRBJ2-4, with 9 bases identical to TRBD2. CDR1 is SGHRS and CDR2 is YFSETQ in the germline V gene. V lost 2 bases and J lost 6; bases outside the gene matches: 6. The CDR3 sequence is 15 residues long. The CDR3 DNA is TGCGCCAGCAGCTTAGGGACTAGCCGAACAAACATTCAGTACTTC. Amino acids: CASSLGTSRTNIQYF.

This clonotype was found many times. The rearrangement joins TRBV14 to TRBJ2-2; a possible D gene is TRBD1 (6 bases). This CDR3 has 13 residues. Germline values: CDR1 SGHDN, CDR2 FVKESK. Trimming left V 4 bases short and J 6 bases short, with 9 bases between. CDR3 in amino acids: CASSRGHAGELFF. In DNA, the CDR3 is TGTGCCAGCAGCCGGGGACACGCCGGGGAGCTGTTTTTT.

This clonotype was seen repeatedly, ten times or more. The rearrangement links TRBV15 to TRBJ1-1; 10 bases are a match to TRBD1. V dropped 4 bases and J dropped 6; count of bases not matched to a gene: 11. Germline V gene sequence: CDR1 LNHNV, CDR2 YYDKDF (reference sequence). The CDR3 has 16 residues. The CDR3, as DNA: TGTGCCACCAGCAACCGGGACAGGGGTGGAGGCGCTGAAGCTTTCTTT. Translating gives CATSNRDRGGGAEAFF.

This sequence joins TRBV10-3 and TRBJ1-1, with 9 nucleotides matching TRBD1. V shed 7 bases and J 7 bases; nucleotides not matched to a gene: 10. Germline V gene data show CDR1 as ENHRY and CDR2 as SYGVKD. The CDR3 runs to 14 residues. In DNA, the CDR3 is TGTGCCATCACTCGGACAGGGGCGAACGGTGAAGCTTTCTTT. Encoded protein: CAITRTGANGEAFF.